The 29 T cell receptor beta chains reported below all come from one sample, sequenced in a study of blood T cell repertoires in COVID-19. Sequencing used immunoSEQ multiplex PCR; TCRdb keeps in-frame clones, though not all of them. The repertoire has some 340,000 clones, roughly nine tenths of them found once; the top ten carry 3.9%. The sequenced sample consisted of PBMCs or T cells enriched from blood (not recorded which). The receptor source for this set is a woman aged 25 to 39 who had been exposed to COVID-19.

The chain employs TRBV4-3 and TRBJ2-7, with D perhaps TRBD2 (6 bases). The germline V and J ends were trimmed by 1 base and 2 bases, with 15 bases remaining between them. Per the germline V gene, CDR1 is LGHNA and CDR2 is YSLEER. CDR3 length: 16 amino acids. The CDR3 loop is CASSQAFMWGAYEQYF. The CDR3 nucleotides read TGCGCCAGCAGCCAAGCGTTTATGTGGGGGGCCTACGAGCAGTACTTC.

In this sample, this clone turned up a few times. The chain recombines TRBV9 with TRBJ2-7; 7 positions match TRBD1. Germline V gene data show CDR1 as SGDLS and CDR2 as YYNGEE. V gave up 4 bases and J gave up 0 bases; unmatched junction bases: 7. This CDR3 spans 15 amino acids. CDR3 bases: TGTGCCAGCAGCAGGGACAGTCGTAGCTCCTACGAGCAGTACTTC. This gives the protein CASSRDSRSSYEQYF. Combining the CDR3 with reference TRBV9 and TRBJ2-7 gives the whole variable domain DSGVTQTPKHLITATGQRVTLRCSPRSGDLSVYWYQQSLDQGLQFLIQYYNGEERAKGNILERFSAQQFPDLHSELNLSSLELGDSALYFCASSRDSRSSYEQYFGPGTRLTVT.

V and J are TRBV18 and TRBJ1-3; no definite D call. Trimming removed 1 base from V and 0 bases from J, with 10 bases in between. Germline V lookup: CDR1 KGHSH, CDR2 LQKENI. This CDR3 has 16 residues. The CDR3 DNA reads TGTGCCAGCTCACCACGGAGGTCCGACTCTGGAAACACCATATATTTT. Translated: CASSPRRSDSGNTIYF.

There are a few counts of this clone. The chain carries TRBV5-3 and TRBJ1-6; TRBD1 matches 11 bases. TRBV5-3 carries the ORF label, with uncertain function. Trimming cost V 3 bases and J 6 bases; bases outside gene matches: 11. The CDR3 loop spans 18 amino acids. CDR3 nucleotide sequence: TGTGCCAGAAGCTCGCTACTGAGGACAGGGGGCAGTAATTCACCCCTCCACTTT. Amino acids: CARSSLLRTGGSNSPLHF.

The chain combines TRBV5-8 with TRBJ2-1; TRBD1 matches at 11 bases. CDR1 and CDR2 (germline): SGHTS, YDEGEE. V dropped 3 bases and J dropped 9; count of bases not matched to a gene: 8. The CDR3 has 15 residues. The CDR3 loop is CASSWPGQGGFEQFF. CDR3 nucleotides: TGTGCCAGCAGCTGGCCGGGACAGGGGGGTTTTGAGCAGTTCTTC. The full variable domain, its missing parts supplied by reference TRBV5-8 and TRBJ2-1, is EAGVTQSPTHLIKTRGQQATLRCSPISGHTSVYWYQQALGLGLQFLLWYDEGEERNRGNFPPRFSGRQFPNYSSELNVNALELEDSALYLCASSWPGQGGFEQFFGPGTRLTVL.

The chain has TRBV19 and TRBJ1-1, with TRBD1 identical over 8 bases. This CDR3 is 13 amino acids long. Germline assignment: CDR1 LNHDA and CDR2 SQIVND (reference sequence). J gave up 3 bases and V 4 bases, and 1 base lay outside the gene matches. The CDR3 sequence is CASSTDRDTEAFF. The CDR3 region has the DNA TGTGCCAGTAGTACGGACAGGGACACTGAAGCTTTCTTT.

The CDR3 spells CASRATGYNTEAFF. The CDR3, as DNA: TGTGCCAGCAGGGCGACAGGGTATAACACTGAAGCTTTCTTT. The chain joins TRBV2 to TRBJ1-1; 7 bases line up with TRBD1. Unmatched junction bases numbered 6, after V lost 6 bases and J lost 2 bases. This CDR3 contains 14 residues. The germline V gene has CDR1 SNHLY and CDR2 FYNNEI.

This chain connects TRBV2 to TRBJ1-5, with 9 bases identical to TRBD1. Germline CDR1 is SNHLY and CDR2 is FYNNEI. Trimming cost V 3 bases and J 5 bases; bases outside gene matches: 11. The CDR3 is 17 amino acids. The CDR3 sequence is CASSEVRDRAGDQPQHF. The CDR3 DNA follows: TGTGCCAGCAGTGAGGTTCGGGACAGGGCTGGGGATCAGCCCCAGCATTTT. The whole variable domain, filled in from reference TRBV2 and TRBJ1-5, reads EPEVTQTPSHQVTQMGQEVILRCVPISNHLYFYWYRQILGQKVEFLVSFYNNEISEKSEIFDDQFSVERPDGSNFTLKIRSTKLEDSAMYFCASSEVRDRAGDQPQHFGDGTRLSIL.

V and J are TRBV6-1 and TRBJ1-1; 9 positions agree with TRBD1. The CDR3 sequence is 14 residues long. Germline V gives CDR1 MNHNS, CDR2 SASEGT. The trim removed 2 bases at V and 3 bases at J, leaving 1 base unmatched. CDR3 coding DNA: TGTGCCAGCAGTGAATGGACAGGGGACACTGAAGCTTTCTTT. As protein: CASSEWTGDTEAFF.

The V gene is TRBV3-1 (or the pseudogene TRBV3-2), the J gene TRBJ1-2; D gene unclear. Per germline, CDR1 LGHDT and CDR2 YNNKEL (reference sequence). V was shortened by 6 bases and J by 4 bases, with 21 bases between the two germline ends. The CDR3 is 16 residues long. Written as DNA, the CDR3 is TGTGCCAGCAGTCCCGGGCGGACGGGAATTACCTATGGCTACACCTTC. Translating it yields CASSPGRTGITYGYTF.

The V and J genes are TRBV16 and TRBJ1-3, with TRBD1 identical over 11 bases. V lost 2 bases to trimming and J lost 0 bases; unmatched junction nucleotides: 6. The CDR3 covers 18 residues. Germline V CDR1 and CDR2: KGHSY, FQNENV. The CDR3 sequence is CASSQVDRGRPSGNTIYF. In nucleotides, the CDR3 is TGTGCCAGCAGCCAAGTGGACAGGGGGCGCCCCTCTGGAAACACCATATATTTT.

The rearrangement links TRBV11-2 to TRBJ2-7; 13 nucleotides line up with TRBD2. The CDR3 runs 15 residues. J was trimmed by 6 bases and V by 5 bases; bases with no gene match: 7. From germline, CDR1 is SGHAT and CDR2 FQNNGV. CDR3 in amino acids: CASSRPGLAGSEQYF. CDR3 bases: TGTGCCAGCAGCCGTCCGGGACTAGCGGGGAGCGAGCAGTACTTC.

The chain has TRBV3-1 (or the pseudogene TRBV3-2) and TRBJ1-2, with 7 positions matching TRBD1. The J segment lost 5 bases and the V segment lost 4 bases, leaving 10 bases of the junction unmatched. Germline V gene data show CDR1 as LGHDT and CDR2 as YNNKEL (reference sequence). This CDR3 contains 15 residues. CDR3 DNA sequence: TGTGCCAGCAGCCTACAGGGGTCTTATGATTATGGCTACACCTTC. The encoded protein is CASSLQGSYDYGYTF.

V gene TRBV12-5 combines with J gene TRBJ1-1; D not certain. V shed 11 bases and J shed 5 bases, with 21 bases lying between them. This CDR3 contains 14 residues. Germline CDR1 LGHNT, CDR2 FRNRAP. Written as DNA, the CDR3 is TGTGCTGGCCACCCAAGGGAGTACAGAACTGAAGCTTTCTTT. Residues: CAGHPREYRTEAFF.

This clone showed up just once. This rearrangement joins TRBV19 to TRBJ2-1, with 7 positions matching TRBD1. V was pared by 8 bases and J by 4 bases, with 2 bases of the junction left unmatched. This CDR3 is 12 amino acids long. The V gene's germline CDR1 is LNHDA and CDR2 SQIVND (reference sequence). DNA of the CDR3: TGTGCCAGTGCCAGGGGGTACAATGAGCAGTTCTTC. This translates into CASARGYNEQFF.

The chain joins TRBV4-1 to TRBJ1-2; D ambiguous. The CDR3 has 15 amino acids. The V gene lost 4 bases and the J gene lost 7 bases, with 19 bases spanning the gap. Germline V gives CDR1 MGHRA, CDR2 YSYEKL. CDR3 loop: CASSPLGRGSSGYTF. The CDR3 DNA is TGCGCCAGCAGCCCCCTCGGTCGGGGATCGAGTGGCTACACCTTC.

The chain uses TRBV19 and TRBJ1-5, with a weak D call TRBD1 (5 bases). The CDR3 covers 14 residues. CDR1 is LNHDA, CDR2 SQIVND, per germline (reference sequence). V was trimmed by 5 bases and J by 4 bases, leaving 12 bases between them. CDR3 protein: CASSPRGLNQPQHF. CDR3 DNA: TGTGCCAGTAGTCCCCGGGGGTTAAATCAGCCCCAGCATTTT.

The gene calls are TRBV6-1 and TRBJ2-2; D remains unclear. This CDR3 contains 14 residues. CDR1 MNHNS and CDR2 SASEGT come from the germline V gene. Trimming removed 6 bases at V and 1 base at J, with 9 bases between. Here the CDR3 reads CASRPDLNTGELFF. CDR3 coding DNA: TGTGCCAGCAGACCCGACTTGAACACCGGGGAGCTGTTTTTT.

The chain recombines TRBV4-1 with TRBJ1-4; perhaps TRBD1 as D (5 bases). The CDR3 contains 18 residues. Germline V CDR1 and CDR2: MGHRA, YSYEKL. Deletions cut 0 bases from V and 0 bases from J, with 14 bases between. CDR3 in amino acids: CASSQDRPGQATNEKLFF. In nucleotides, the CDR3 is TGCGCCAGCAGCCAAGATCGACCAGGGCAAGCAACTAATGAAAAACTGTTTTTT.

This sequence joins TRBV12-5 and TRBJ1-2, with 7 bases identical to TRBD1. CDR1 and CDR2 (germline): LGHNT, FRNRAP. The CDR3 covers 16 residues. The trim removed 1 base at V and 6 bases at J, leaving 11 bases unmatched. The CDR3 DNA is TGTGCTAGTGGTTTGGGGGCAGGAGGGGGCGCAGATGGCTACACCTTC. Its translation is CASGLGAGGGADGYTF.

This chain joins TRBV7-2 and TRBJ1-5; no clear D. CDR3 length equals 13 residues. V gave up 4 bases and J gave up 5 bases, with 9 bases separating them. Germline CDR1 and CDR2: SGHTA and FQGNSA. The CDR3 region has the DNA TGTGCCAGCAGCTATACACGGGATCAGCCCCAGCATTTT. Protein: CASSYTRDQPQHF.

The chain couples TRBV5-5 to TRBJ1-1, with no clear D. The V gene lost 0 bases and the J gene lost 5 bases, with 8 bases spanning the gap. This CDR3 comprises 13 residues. CDR1 and CDR2 from the germline V gene are SGHKS and YYEKEE (reference sequence). The DNA of the CDR3 is TGTGCCAGCAGCTTGGCGCCGAGTACTGAAGCTTTCTTT. Protein: CASSLAPSTEAFF.

The rearrangement joins TRBV6-1 to TRBJ2-7; possible D gene TRBD1, 5 bases. This CDR3 comprises 16 residues. CDR1 and CDR2 from the germline V gene are MNHNS and SASEGT. V lost 4 bases and J 0 bases, leaving 16 bases between the germline ends. This CDR3 reads CASSGLGAHNSYEQYF. For the CDR3, the DNA is TGTGCCAGCAGTGGCCTTGGGGCACATAACTCCTACGAGCAGTACTTC.

The chain combines TRBV3-1 (or the pseudogene TRBV3-2) with TRBJ1-5; possible D gene TRBD1, 6 bases. V was clipped by 5 bases and J by 7 bases, with 12 bases between them. The CDR3 sequence is 13 residues long. Germline V gene sequence: CDR1 LGHDT, CDR2 YNNKEL (reference sequence). CDR3 amino acids: CASSFNRDQPQHF. CDR3 bases: TGTGCCAGCAGCTTTAACAGGGACCAGCCCCAGCATTTT.

The gene calls are TRBV4-2 and TRBJ1-5, with D maybe TRBD1 (5 bases). CDR3 length: 14 residues. From germline, CDR1 is LGHNA and CDR2 YNFKEQ. V dropped 0 bases and J dropped 5 bases, with 8 bases sitting between them. The CDR3 protein is CASSQDRTHQPQHF. The CDR3 DNA reads TGTGCCAGCAGCCAAGATCGGACACATCAGCCCCAGCATTTT.

This rearrangement joins TRBV5-6 to TRBJ1-3; unclear D gene. Germline V gene sequence: CDR1 SGHDT, CDR2 YYEEEE. Trimming pared 4 bases from V and 2 bases from J, leaving 7 bases between. CDR3 length equals 13 residues. For the CDR3, the DNA is TGTGCCAGCAGCCCGACACCTGGAAACACCATATATTTT. Translating it yields CASSPTPGNTIYF.

This clone was detected only a few times. The V and J genes are TRBV18 and TRBJ1-2; 9 bases agree with TRBD1. From germline, CDR1 is KGHSH and CDR2 LQKENI. CDR3 length: 14 residues. J gave up 6 bases and V 3 bases, and 5 bases lay outside the gene matches. The CDR3 DNA sequence: TGTGCCAGCTCACCGGGGACAGGGTCTAATGGCTACACCTTC. Protein: CASSPGTGSNGYTF.

In its sample, this clone was seen once. V gene TRBV4-1 combines with J gene TRBJ1-3, with D perhaps TRBD1 (6 bases). The CDR3 has 14 amino acids. V dropped 2 bases and J dropped 4 bases, with 9 bases sitting between them. Germline CDR1 MGHRA, CDR2 YSYEKL. The CDR3 loop reads CASSQTGLGNTIYF. As DNA, the CDR3 is TGCGCCAGCAGCCAAACAGGGCTGGGAAACACCATATATTTT.

The rearrangement links TRBV21-1 to TRBJ2-6; the DNA was not used to check the table's D call, TRBD1. TRBV21-1 is an annotated pseudogene. This CDR3 is 18 amino acids long. DNA for the CDR3: TGTGCCAGCAGCAAAAGAGGACAGGGTCCCTCTGGGGCCAACGTCCTGACTTTC. Amino acids: CASSKRGQGPSGANVLTF.